This TCR beta chain was documented in a study of blood T cell repertoires in COVID-19. Study in general: The samples span acute and convalescent COVID-19 from the United States, Italy and Spain. Nucleic acid was either cDNA or gDNA, and it came from T cells, B-cell-depleted T cells, or PBMCs.

In the original analysis: Estimates of nucleated cell counts were drawn from the amplification of reference gene primers. Clones were sequenced by immunoSEQ multiplex PCR, and TCRdb holds only the in-frame ones, with some missing. The D gene and trimming were derived from the DNA, and the V and J assignments and clone size from that table. The sample contains about 220,000 clones, about 86% of which appear only once. V lost 6 bases to trimming and J lost 7 bases; unmatched junction nucleotides: 5. Germline V CDR1 and CDR2: LNHDA, SQIVND (reference sequence). This CDR3 is built from 12 residues. V gene TRBV19 combines with J gene TRBJ1-2; TRBD1 aligns across 7 bases. The sequence came from a woman in her sixties with acute or convalescent COVID-19. Input material: peripheral blood. Written as DNA, the CDR3 is TGTGCCAGTAGCGACAGGGCGGCTGGCTACACCTTC. This sequence encodes CASSDRAAGYTF.